This T cell receptor beta chain comes out of a study of immune evolution from preneoplasia to lung adenocarcinoma. Remarks on this clone: Its specificity is not known.

General study points: Top clone share appeared to fall from AAH through AIS, MIA, adenocarcinoma.

Here immunoSEQ multiplex PCR was the method, and the copy in TCRdb shows in-frame clones only, minus some. The sample holds 6,000 to 7,000 clones; over 80% are singletons and the top ten take roughly 3.5%. Each case's diagnosis was confirmed by two pathologists on H&E. CDR1 SGHTA and CDR2 FQGNSA come from the germline V gene. The CDR3 contains 13 residues. V dropped 4 bases and J dropped 5 bases, with 11 bases sitting between them. The genes are TRBV7-2 and TRBJ2-5, with D unresolved. The TCR comes from a person in their 60s with lung adenocarcinoma. Source material: FFPE invasive lung adenocarcinoma tissue. Here the CDR3 reads CASSSGPRETQYF. CDR3 DNA sequence: TGTGCCAGCAGCTCGGGTCCCAGGGAGACCCAGTACTTC. Drawing the rest from reference TRBV7-2 and TRBJ2-5, the complete variable domain is GAGVSQSPSNKVTEKGKDVELRCDPISGHTALYWYRQSLGQGLEFLIYFQGNSAPDKSGLPSDRFSAERTGGSVSTLTIQRTQQEDSAVYLCASSSGPRETQYFGPGTRLLVL.